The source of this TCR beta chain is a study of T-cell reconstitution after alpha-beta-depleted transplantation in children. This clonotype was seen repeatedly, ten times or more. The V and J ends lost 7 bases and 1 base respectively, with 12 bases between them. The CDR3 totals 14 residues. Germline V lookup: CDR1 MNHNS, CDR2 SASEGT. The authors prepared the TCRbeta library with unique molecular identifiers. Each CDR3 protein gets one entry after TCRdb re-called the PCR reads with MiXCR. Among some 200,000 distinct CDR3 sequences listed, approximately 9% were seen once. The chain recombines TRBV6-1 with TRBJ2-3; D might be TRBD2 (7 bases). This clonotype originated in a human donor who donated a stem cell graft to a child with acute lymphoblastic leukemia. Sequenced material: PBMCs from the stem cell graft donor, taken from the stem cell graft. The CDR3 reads CASKGGPRTDTQYF. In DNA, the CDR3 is TGTGCCAGCAAGGGGGGGCCACGCACAGATACGCAGTATTTT.